This TCR beta chain derives from a study of blood T cells in healthy people across ages. The study, taken as a whole, reports: Naive T cell percentage showed a strong correlation with the diversity of TCR beta.

Between the trimmed V and J ends, which lost 2 bases and 3 bases, there was a span of 10 bases. Germline V gene lookup returns CDR1 PRHDT and CDR2 FYEKMQ (reference sequence). The CDR3 is 14 residues long. Concerning this clonotype: Its target is unknown.

Through a sample-barcoded 5' primer and a J-beta primer mix, a second PCR was run for roughly 6 to 11 cycles. TCRdb reanalysed the 5' RACE reads using MiXCR and keeps one entry per CDR3 protein. Of around 500,000 distinct CDR3 sequences detected, about 27% appear once; the ten largest clones hold roughly 3.5%. In addition, the sample was reused for a study of T cells of mothers and their children. That source reports: Donation involved three healthy Caucasian mothers and the six children that they had.

This TCR came from a boy aged 2 to 9 in good health. This chain joins TRBV13 and TRBJ2-5; no reliable D call. The sequenced sample was blood. The CDR3 nucleotides are TGTGCCAGCAGCTTATTCTGGAGAGAAGAGACCCAGTACTTC. It codes for CASSLFWREETQYF.